This T cell receptor (beta chain) was captured in a study of blood T cell repertoires in COVID-19. V lost 0 bases and J 4 bases, leaving 12 bases between the germline ends. CDR3 length equals 15 residues. CDR1 and CDR2 (germline): MGHRA, YSYEKL. Repertoires were generated with immunoSEQ multiplex PCR, while TCRdb's copy carries only in-frame clones and drops some. Seen here are around 190,000 clones, about 91% observed once, and the top ten hold about a tenth. The TCR originated in a man aged 18 to 29 with acute COVID-19. The sequenced sample consisted of PBMCs or T cells enriched from blood (not recorded which). This rearrangement joins TRBV4-1 to TRBJ1-1; D may be TRBD1 (6 bases). The CDR3 DNA is TGCGCCAGCAGCCAAGACTCAGGGGTGGGCACTGAAGCTTTCTTT. Translating it yields CASSQDSGVGTEAFF.